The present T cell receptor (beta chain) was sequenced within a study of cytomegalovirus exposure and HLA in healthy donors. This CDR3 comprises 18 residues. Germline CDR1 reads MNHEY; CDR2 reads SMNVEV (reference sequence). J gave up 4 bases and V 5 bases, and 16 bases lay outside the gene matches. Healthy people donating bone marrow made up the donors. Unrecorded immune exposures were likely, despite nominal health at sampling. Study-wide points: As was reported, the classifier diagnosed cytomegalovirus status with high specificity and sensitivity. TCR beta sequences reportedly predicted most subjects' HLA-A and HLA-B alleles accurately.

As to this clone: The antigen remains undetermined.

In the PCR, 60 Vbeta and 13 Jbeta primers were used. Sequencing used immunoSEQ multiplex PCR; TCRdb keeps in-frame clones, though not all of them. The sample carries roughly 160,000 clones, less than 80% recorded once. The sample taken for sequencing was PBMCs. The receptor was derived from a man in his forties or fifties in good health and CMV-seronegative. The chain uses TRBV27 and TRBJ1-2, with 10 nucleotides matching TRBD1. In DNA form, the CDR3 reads TGTGCCAGCAGTAAAGACAGGGGGCGAAGTTTGGTTGGCTATGGCTACACCTTC. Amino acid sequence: CASSKDRGRSLVGYGYTF.